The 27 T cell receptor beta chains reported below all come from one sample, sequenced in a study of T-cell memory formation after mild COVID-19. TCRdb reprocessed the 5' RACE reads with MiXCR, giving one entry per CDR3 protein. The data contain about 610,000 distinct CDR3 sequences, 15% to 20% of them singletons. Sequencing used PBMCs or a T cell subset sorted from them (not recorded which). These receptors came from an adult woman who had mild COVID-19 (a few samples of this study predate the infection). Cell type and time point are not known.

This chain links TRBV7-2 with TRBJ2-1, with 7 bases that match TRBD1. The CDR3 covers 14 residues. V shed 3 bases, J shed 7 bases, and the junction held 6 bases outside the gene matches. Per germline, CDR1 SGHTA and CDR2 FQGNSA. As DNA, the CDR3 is TGTGCCAGCAGCTTGATAGGGGGCAGGAATGAGCAGTTCTTC. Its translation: CASSLIGGRNEQFF.

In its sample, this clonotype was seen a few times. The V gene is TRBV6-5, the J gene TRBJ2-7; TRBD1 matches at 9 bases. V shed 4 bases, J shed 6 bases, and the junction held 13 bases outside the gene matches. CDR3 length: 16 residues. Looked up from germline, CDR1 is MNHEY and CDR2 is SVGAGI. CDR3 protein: CASSSELGQGGSEQYF. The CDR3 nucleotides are TGTGCCAGCAGTTCGGAATTGGGACAGGGAGGCAGCGAGCAGTACTTC.

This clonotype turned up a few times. This chain's CDR3 is CSVEGFTTGYEQFF. In nucleotides, the CDR3 is TGCAGCGTTGAGGGGTTTACGACAGGGTATGAGCAGTTCTTC. The chain recombines TRBV29-1 with TRBJ2-1, with 7 positions matching TRBD1. V was pared by 3 bases and J by 8 bases, with 10 bases of the junction left unmatched. The germline CDR1 and CDR2 sequences are SQVTM and ANQGSEA. The CDR3 spans 14 residues.

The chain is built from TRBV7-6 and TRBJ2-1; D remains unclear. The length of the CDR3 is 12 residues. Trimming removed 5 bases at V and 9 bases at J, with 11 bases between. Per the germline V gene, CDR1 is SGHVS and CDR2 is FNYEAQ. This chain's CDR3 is CASSPQIGEQFF. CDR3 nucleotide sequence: TGTGCCAGCAGCCCGCAGATCGGTGAGCAGTTCTTC.

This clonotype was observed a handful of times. The CDR3 nucleotides read TGTGCCAGCACCCCTTATATTTCGGGACTAGCGGGGGGCCGAAAAGATACGCAGTATTTT. Translation: CASTPYISGLAGGRKDTQYF. The chain uses TRBV7-2 and TRBJ2-3, with 15 nucleotides matching TRBD2. CDR1 SGHTA and CDR2 FQGNSA come from the germline V gene. The V gene end was trimmed by 7 bases and the J gene end by 5 bases; junction bases not matched to a gene: 19. CDR3 length: 20 residues.

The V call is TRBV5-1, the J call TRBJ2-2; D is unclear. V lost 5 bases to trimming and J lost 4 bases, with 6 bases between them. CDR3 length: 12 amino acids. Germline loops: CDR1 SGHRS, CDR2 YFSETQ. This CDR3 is CASSTATGELFF. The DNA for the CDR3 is TGCGCCAGCAGTACCGCCACCGGGGAGCTGTTTTTT.

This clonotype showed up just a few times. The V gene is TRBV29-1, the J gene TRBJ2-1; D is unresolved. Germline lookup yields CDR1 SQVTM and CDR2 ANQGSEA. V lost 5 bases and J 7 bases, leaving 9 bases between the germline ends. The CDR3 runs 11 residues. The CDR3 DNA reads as TGCAGCGTTCCGGTTGGTAATGAGCAGTTCTTC. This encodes CSVPVGNEQFF.

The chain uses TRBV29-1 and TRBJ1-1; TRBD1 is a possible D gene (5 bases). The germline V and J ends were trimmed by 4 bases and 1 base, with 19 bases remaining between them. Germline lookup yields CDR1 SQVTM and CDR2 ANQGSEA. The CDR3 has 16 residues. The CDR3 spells CSVVGHSWPANTEAFF. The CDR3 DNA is TGCAGCGTTGTGGGGCATTCATGGCCGGCGAACACTGAAGCTTTCTTT.

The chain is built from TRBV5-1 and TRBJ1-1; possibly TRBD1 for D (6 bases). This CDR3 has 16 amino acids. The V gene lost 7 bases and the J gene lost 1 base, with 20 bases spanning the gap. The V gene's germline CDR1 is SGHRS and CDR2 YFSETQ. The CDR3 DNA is TGCGCCAGCTCAACATTACAGGGTTCCGGGAACACTGAAGCTTTCTTT. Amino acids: CASSTLQGSGNTEAFF.

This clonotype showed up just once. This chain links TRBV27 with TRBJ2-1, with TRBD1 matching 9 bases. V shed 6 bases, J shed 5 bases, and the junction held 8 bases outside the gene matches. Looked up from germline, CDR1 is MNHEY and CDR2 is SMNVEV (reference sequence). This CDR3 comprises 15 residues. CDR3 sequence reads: CASSQTGGRNNEQFF. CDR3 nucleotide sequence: TGTGCCAGCAGCCAAACAGGGGGCCGAAACAATGAGCAGTTCTTC.

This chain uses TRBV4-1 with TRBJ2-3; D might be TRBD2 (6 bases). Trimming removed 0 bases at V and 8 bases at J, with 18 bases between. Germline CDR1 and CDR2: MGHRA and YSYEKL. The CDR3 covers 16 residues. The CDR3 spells CASSQDLVLLRGTQYF. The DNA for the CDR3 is TGCGCCAGCAGCCAAGATTTGGTTCTCTTGCGGGGTACGCAGTATTTT.

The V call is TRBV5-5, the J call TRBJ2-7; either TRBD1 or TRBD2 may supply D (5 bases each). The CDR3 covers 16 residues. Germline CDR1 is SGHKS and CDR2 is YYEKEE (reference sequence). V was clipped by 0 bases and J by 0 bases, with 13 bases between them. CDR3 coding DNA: TGTGCCAGCAGCTTGGTGGCAGGGACGAGCTCCTACGAGCAGTACTTC. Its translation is CASSLVAGTSSYEQYF.

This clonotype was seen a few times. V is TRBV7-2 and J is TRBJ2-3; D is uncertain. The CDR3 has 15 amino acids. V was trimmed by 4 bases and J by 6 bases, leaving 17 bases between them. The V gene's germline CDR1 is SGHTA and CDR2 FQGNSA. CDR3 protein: CASSSQGIAADTQYF. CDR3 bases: TGTGCCAGCAGCTCCCAAGGGATTGCGGCGGATACGCAGTATTTT.

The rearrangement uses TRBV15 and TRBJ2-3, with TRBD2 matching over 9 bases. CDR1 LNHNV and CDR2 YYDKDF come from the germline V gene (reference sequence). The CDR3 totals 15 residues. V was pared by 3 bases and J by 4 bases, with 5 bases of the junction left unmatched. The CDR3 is CATSRKREDADTQYF. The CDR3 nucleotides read TGTGCCACCAGCAGGAAGCGGGAGGATGCAGATACGCAGTATTTT. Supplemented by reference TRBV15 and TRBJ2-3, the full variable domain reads DAMVIQNPRYQVTQFGKPVTLSCSQTLNHNVMYWYQQKSSQAPKLLFHYYDKDFNNEADTPDNFQSRRPNTSFCFLDIRSPGLGDTAMYLCATSRKREDADTQYFGPGTRLTVL.

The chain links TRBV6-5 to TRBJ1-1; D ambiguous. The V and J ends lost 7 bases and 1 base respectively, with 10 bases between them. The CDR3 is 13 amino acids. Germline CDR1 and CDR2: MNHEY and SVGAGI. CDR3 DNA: TGTGCCAGCACTCTGACGGCGAACACTGAAGCTTTCTTT. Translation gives CASTLTANTEAFF.

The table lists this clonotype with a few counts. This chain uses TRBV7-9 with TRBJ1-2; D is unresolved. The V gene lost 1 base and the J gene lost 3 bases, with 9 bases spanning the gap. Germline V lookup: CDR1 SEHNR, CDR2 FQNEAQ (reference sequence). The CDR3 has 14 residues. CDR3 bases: TGTGCCAGCAGCTTAGATCTGGGTCACTATGGCTACACCTTC. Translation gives CASSLDLGHYGYTF. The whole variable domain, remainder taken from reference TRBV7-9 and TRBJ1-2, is DTGVSQNPRHKITKRGQNVTFRCDPISEHNRLYWYRQTLGQGPEFLTYFQNEAQLEKSRLLSDRFSAERPKGSFSTLEIQRTEQGDSAMYLCASSLDLGHYGYTFGSGTRLTVV.

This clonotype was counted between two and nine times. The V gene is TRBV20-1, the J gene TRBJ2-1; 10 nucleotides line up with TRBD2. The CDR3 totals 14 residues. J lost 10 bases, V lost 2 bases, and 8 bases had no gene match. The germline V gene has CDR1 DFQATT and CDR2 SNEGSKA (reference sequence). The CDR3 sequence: CSARTSGAFGEQFF. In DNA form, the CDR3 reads TGCAGTGCTAGAACTAGCGGGGCCTTTGGAGAGCAGTTCTTC.

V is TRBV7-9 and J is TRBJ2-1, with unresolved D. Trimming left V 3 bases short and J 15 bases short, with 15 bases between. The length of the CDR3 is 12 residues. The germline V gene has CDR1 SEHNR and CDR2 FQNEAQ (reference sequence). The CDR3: CASSFSKGSPFF. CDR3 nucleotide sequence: TGTGCCAGCAGCTTCTCAAAGGGTAGTCCGTTCTTC. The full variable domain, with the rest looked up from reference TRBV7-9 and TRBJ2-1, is DTGVSQNPRHKITKRGQNVTFRCDPISEHNRLYWYRQTLGQGPEFLTYFQNEAQLEKSRLLSDRFSAERPKGSFSTLEIQRTEQGDSAMYLCASSFSKGSPFFGPGTRLTVL.

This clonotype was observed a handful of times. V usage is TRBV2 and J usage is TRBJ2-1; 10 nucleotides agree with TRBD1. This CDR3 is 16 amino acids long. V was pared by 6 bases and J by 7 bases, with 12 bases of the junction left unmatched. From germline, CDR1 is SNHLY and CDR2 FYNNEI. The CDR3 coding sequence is TGTGCCAGCAGATACCGGGACAGGGGACTAAGGAATGAGCAGTTCTTC. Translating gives CASRYRDRGLRNEQFF.

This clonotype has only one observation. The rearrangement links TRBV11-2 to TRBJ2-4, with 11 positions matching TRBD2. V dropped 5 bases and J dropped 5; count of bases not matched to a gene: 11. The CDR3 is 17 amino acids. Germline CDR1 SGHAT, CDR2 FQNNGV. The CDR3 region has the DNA TGTGCCAGCAGCCATAGACTAGCGGGGAACGGGGAAAACATTCAGTACTTC. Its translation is CASSHRLAGNGENIQYF.

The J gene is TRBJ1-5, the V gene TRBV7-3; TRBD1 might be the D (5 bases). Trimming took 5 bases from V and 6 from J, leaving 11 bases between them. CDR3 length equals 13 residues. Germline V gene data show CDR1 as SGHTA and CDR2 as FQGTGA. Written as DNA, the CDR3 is TGTGCCAGCAGCCGCGGGGGGGGTCAGCCCCAGCATTTT. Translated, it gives CASSRGGGQPQHF.

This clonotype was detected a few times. The CDR3 coding sequence is TGTGCCAGCAGCTCCCGGGACACCTCTCCCGAGCAGTACTTC. It translates to CASSSRDTSPEQYF. The gene calls are TRBV11-1 and TRBJ2-7; a possible D gene is TRBD1 (6 bases). CDR1 is SGHAT, CDR2 FQDESV, per germline (reference sequence). Deletions cut 4 bases from V and 6 bases from J, with 16 bases between. This CDR3 comprises 14 residues.

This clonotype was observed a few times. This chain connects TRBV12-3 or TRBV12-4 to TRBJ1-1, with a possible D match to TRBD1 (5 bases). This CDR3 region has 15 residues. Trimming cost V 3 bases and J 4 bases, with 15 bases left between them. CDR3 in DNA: TGTGCCAGCAGTTTCAGGGAGGCTTTGGGCACTGAAGCTTTCTTT. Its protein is CASSFREALGTEAFF.

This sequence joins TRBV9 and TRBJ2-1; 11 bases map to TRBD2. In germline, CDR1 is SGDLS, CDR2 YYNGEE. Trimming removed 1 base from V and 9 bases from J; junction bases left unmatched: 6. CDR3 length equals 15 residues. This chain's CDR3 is CASSVQLAGVLEQFF. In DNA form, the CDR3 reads TGTGCCAGCAGCGTACAACTAGCGGGAGTTCTTGAGCAGTTCTTC.

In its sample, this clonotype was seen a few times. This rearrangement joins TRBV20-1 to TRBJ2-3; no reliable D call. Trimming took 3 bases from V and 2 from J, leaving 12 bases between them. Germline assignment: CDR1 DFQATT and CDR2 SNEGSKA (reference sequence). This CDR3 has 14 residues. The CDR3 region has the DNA TGCAGTGCTAGCCCCGCCACCAACACAGATACGCAGTATTTT. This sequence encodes CSASPATNTDTQYF.

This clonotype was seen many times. The CDR3 nucleotides are TGTGCCAGCAGCCACAGGGGTAACGAGCAGTTCTTC. Amino acid sequence: CASSHRGNEQFF. This chain joins TRBV7-9 and TRBJ2-1; 7 bases match TRBD1. Germline CDR1 reads SEHNR; CDR2 reads FQNEAQ (reference sequence). The CDR3 spans 12 residues. The ends lost 5 bases at V and 10 bases at J; junction bases unmatched: 5.

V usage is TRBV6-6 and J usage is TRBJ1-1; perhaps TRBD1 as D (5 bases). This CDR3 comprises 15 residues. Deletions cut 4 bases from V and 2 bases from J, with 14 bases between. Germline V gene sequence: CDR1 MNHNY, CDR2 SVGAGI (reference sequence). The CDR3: CASSSPRGANTEAFF. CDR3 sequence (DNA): TGTGCCAGCAGTTCCCCCCGAGGGGCAAACACTGAAGCTTTCTTT.